The 12 T cell receptor beta chains given below trace back to one sample, sequenced in a study of T-cell memory formation after mild COVID-19. TCRdb re-analysed the 5' RACE reads in MiXCR, keeping a single row per CDR3 protein. The data show some 290,000 distinct CDR3 sequences, 15% to 20% seen once. The material sequenced was PBMCs or a T cell subset sorted from them (not recorded which). Receptors were obtained from a man in his late teens or twenties who had mild COVID-19 (a few samples of this study predate the infection). Cell type and time point are not known.

This clonotype was seen a few times. The rearrangement links TRBV6-5 to TRBJ1-4; 7 bases match TRBD1. This CDR3 is built from 15 residues. The germline V gene encodes CDR1 MNHEY and CDR2 SVGAGI. The V and J ends lost 7 bases and 3 bases, in that order; junction bases with no gene match: 8. CDR3 protein: CASTPSGTANEKLFF. The DNA for the CDR3 is TGTGCCAGCACCCCGAGTGGGACAGCTAATGAAAAACTGTTTTTT.

This clonotype was detected ten times or more. This rearrangement joins TRBV5-1 to TRBJ2-5, with a weak D call TRBD1 (5 bases). There are 13 residues in the CDR3. Per the germline V gene, CDR1 is SGHRS and CDR2 is YFSETQ. V lost 3 bases, J lost 1 base, and 7 bases lay in between. The CDR3 sequence is CASSSQGQETQYF. The CDR3 DNA is TGCGCCAGCAGCTCCCAGGGCCAAGAGACCCAGTACTTC.

This rearrangement joins TRBV7-2 to TRBJ2-7; D not resolved. Trimming took off 5 bases at V and 9 bases at J, with 17 bases between the two ends. CDR3 length: 13 amino acids. The V gene's germline CDR1 is SGHTA and CDR2 FQGNSA. The CDR3 DNA is TGTGCCAGCAGCCCCACGCCGGGTGGGCGGCAGTACTTC. The encoded protein is CASSPTPGGRQYF.

In its sample, this clonotype was seen a few times. The V and J genes are TRBV12-3 or TRBV12-4 and TRBJ1-2; TRBD1 might be the D (5 bases). Trimming left V 5 bases short and J 7 bases short, with 14 bases between. The CDR3 contains 13 residues. CDR3 nucleotides: TGTGCCAGCAGTCCCGGAGCTGGGGCTGGCTACACCTTC. Its translation: CASSPGAGAGYTF.

The V and J genes are TRBV11-2 and TRBJ2-1; D not certain. V lost 7 bases and J lost 8, with 12 bases in between. The V gene's germline CDR1 is SGHAT and CDR2 FQNNGV. This CDR3 contains 12 residues. The CDR3 sequence is CASTRVWDEQFF. The CDR3 DNA follows: TGTGCCAGCACACGTGTTTGGGATGAGCAGTTCTTC.

V is TRBV6-5 and J is TRBJ2-3; D gene uncertain. V dropped 1 base and J dropped 0 bases, with 11 bases sitting between them. Germline lookup yields CDR1 MNHEY and CDR2 SVGAGI. There are 16 residues in the CDR3. Here the CDR3 reads CASSYWLPTSTDTQYF. The CDR3 bases are TGTGCCAGCAGTTACTGGCTCCCGACAAGCACAGATACGCAGTATTTT.

The chain carries TRBV6-5 and TRBJ1-2, with 8 bases lining up with TRBD1. Germline CDR1 reads MNHEY; CDR2 reads SVGAGI. Trimming at V came to 6 bases and at J to 7 bases, leaving 4 bases not matched to a gene. This CDR3 is 12 amino acids long. The CDR3 nucleotides are TGTGCCAGCAGCAGGGGGCAAAGTGGCTACACCTTC. Protein product: CASSRGQSGYTF.

This clonotype has ten or more counts. This chain uses TRBV6-6 with TRBJ1-1; 7 bases are a match to TRBD1. CDR3 length: 14 amino acids. Trimming removed 2 bases from V and 4 bases from J; junction bases left unmatched: 4. CDR1 and CDR2 (germline): MNHNY, SVGAGI (reference sequence). The CDR3 reads CASSYAGGPTEAFF. The CDR3 DNA is TGTGCCAGCAGTTACGCAGGGGGTCCCACTGAAGCTTTCTTT.

For this clonotype: Possible read error: a much larger clone is one base away. V and J are TRBV4-3 and TRBJ2-3; no reliable D call. Germline-derived CDR1 and CDR2 are LGHNA and YSLEER. This CDR3 has 14 amino acids. The CDR3 here is CARSQDRGTDTQYF. CDR3 nucleotides: TGCGCCCGCAGCCAAGATCGGGGCACAGATACGCAGTATTTT.

The rearrangement links TRBV18 to TRBJ2-7, with D possibly matching TRBD2 (5 bases). Germline V gene sequence: CDR1 KGHSH, CDR2 LQKENI. Deletions cut 3 bases from V and 3 bases from J, with 12 bases between. This CDR3 has 14 residues. The DNA for the CDR3 is TGTGCCAGCTCACCTGGCCCAGACTACTACGAGCAGTACTTC. Translation: CASSPGPDYYEQYF.

This chain uses TRBV7-2 with TRBJ2-1; possibly TRBD1 or TRBD2 for D (6 bases each). V was trimmed by 5 bases and J by 11 bases, leaving 22 bases between them. This CDR3 has 15 amino acids. Germline V CDR1 and CDR2: SGHTA, FQGNSA. DNA for the CDR3: TGTGCCAGCAGCGCGCCGGGGGCGGGGCGGTTGAAGCAGTTCTTC. Its protein is CASSAPGAGRLKQFF. The entire variable domain, with the rest obtained from reference TRBV7-2 and TRBJ2-1, is as follows: GAGVSQSPSNKVTEKGKDVELRCDPISGHTALYWYRQSLGQGLEFLIYFQGNSAPDKSGLPSDRFSAERTGGSVSTLTIQRTQQEDSAVYLCASSAPGAGRLKQFFGPGTRLTVL.

This clonotype was observed a few times. The chain employs TRBV10-3 and TRBJ1-1; D call uncertain. CDR1 is ENHRY, CDR2 SYGVKD, per germline. CDR3 length equals 12 residues. Trimming pared 4 bases from V and 11 bases from J, leaving 14 bases between. CDR3 nucleotide sequence: TGTGCCATCAGTGTCGAACGTGGGAGGGCTTTCTTT. The encoded protein is CAISVERGRAFF.